This TCR beta chain was sequenced during a study of cytomegalovirus exposure and HLA in healthy donors. Whole-study results and caveats: Of the V segments, some could not be distinguished, including TRBV6-2 and TRBV6-3, and were excluded. The CMV antigen specificity of a few CMV-associated chains was confirmed through in vitro analysis. Reported findings show TCR beta sequences accurately forecast HLA-A and HLA-B alleles in most subjects.

Germline CDR1 reads MDHEN; CDR2 reads SYDVKM. The CDR3 loop spans 16 amino acids. The V end lost 3 bases, the J end lost 1 base, and 15 bases lay between the germline ends. The study ran its PCR with 60 Vbeta and 13 Jbeta primers. Source study methods: In a later analysis, of some 80 million unique beta chains, some 10 million appeared in at least two donors. The data were produced by immunoSEQ multiplex PCR, yet TCRdb's version contains in-frame clones alone and is incomplete. The V and J calls and the clone size are those of that table, but D and trimming were determined from the DNA. This table holds over 150,000 clones, over 65% found once. In regard to this clone: Its antigen is unidentified.

Sequencing used PBMCs. This clonotype was sampled from a man aged 25-40 years in good health and CMV-seronegative. The chain recombines TRBV28 with TRBJ2-5; no clear D gene. The CDR3: CASSFLTARFQETQYF. In DNA, the CDR3 is TGTGCCAGCAGTTTCCTAACAGCCAGATTCCAAGAGACCCAGTACTTC.